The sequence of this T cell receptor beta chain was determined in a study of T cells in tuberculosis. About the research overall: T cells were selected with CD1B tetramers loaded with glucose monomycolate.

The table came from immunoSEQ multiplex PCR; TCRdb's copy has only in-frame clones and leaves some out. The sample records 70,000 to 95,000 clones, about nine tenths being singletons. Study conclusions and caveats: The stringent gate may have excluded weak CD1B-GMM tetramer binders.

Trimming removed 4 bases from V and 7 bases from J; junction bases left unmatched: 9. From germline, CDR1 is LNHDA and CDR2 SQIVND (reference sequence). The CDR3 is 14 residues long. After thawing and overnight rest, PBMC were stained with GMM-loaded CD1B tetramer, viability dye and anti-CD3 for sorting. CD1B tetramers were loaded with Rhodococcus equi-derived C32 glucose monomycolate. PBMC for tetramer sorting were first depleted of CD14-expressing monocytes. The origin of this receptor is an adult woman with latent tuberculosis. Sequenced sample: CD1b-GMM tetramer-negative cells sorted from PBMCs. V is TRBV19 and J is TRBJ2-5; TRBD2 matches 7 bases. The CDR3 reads CASSRGLHEGTQYF. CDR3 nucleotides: TGTGCCAGTAGTAGGGGACTACATGAAGGGACCCAGTACTTC. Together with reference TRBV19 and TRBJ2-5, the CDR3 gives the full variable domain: DGGITQSPKYLFRKEGQNVTLSCEQNLNHDAMYWYRQDPGQGLRLIYYSQIVNDFQKGDIAEGYSVSREKKESFPLTVTSAQKNPTAFYLCASSRGLHEGTQYFGPGTRLLVL.